This T cell receptor beta chain was found in a study of T-cell memory formation after mild COVID-19 listed by TCRdb under 2021. With regard to the full study: TCR sequence clusters from the two donors were found to be largely donor specific. T-cell clones expanding and contracting after mild COVID-19 in two donors were tracked by longitudinal TCRalpha and TCRbeta repertoire sequencing. Two young, previously healthy adult volunteers, one female and one male, were included in the cohort. What the work shows at the level of the full study, not this receptor alone: SARS-CoV-2 specificity of the second-wave clones peaking on day 37 was not confirmed. Balanced CD4/CD8 phenotypes were observed for clones contracting from day 15 to 85, whereas a bias towards CD4+ was observed for a second wave of clones expanding from day 15 to 37. Only a couple of mild cases were covered by the study, and larger cohorts that include severe cases with pre-infection samples were considered necessary. Contracting CD4+ clones appeared mostly in the CM and EM memory subsets, whereas CD8+ clones were enriched in EMRA. Some responding clones were detected in pre-infection memory, which suggested that pre-existing cross-reactive memory T cells had joined the SARS-CoV-2 response.

Sequencing was carried out with an Illumina NovaSeq 6000. cDNA libraries for TCRalpha and TCRbeta were prepared by 5'RACE using constant-segment primers, with sample barcodes and unique molecular identifiers added. Trizol reagent was used to extract RNA from every sample. Libraries were amplified in two PCR steps, with a second sample barcode and Illumina TruSeq adapters added in the second step. Sequencing of libraries was performed on an Illumina NovaSeq with 2 x 150 bp paired-end reads. As for the original processing: Reads were demultiplexed and collapsed into UMI-guided consensus sequences with migec v1.2.7. Using mixcr v2.1.11, UMI consensuses were aligned to TRA and TRB V and J templates and then assembled into clonotypes. A clonotype was counted as expanded or contracted only when both edgeR and NoisET called the clonotype significant, with the noise models trained on biological replicates. For edgeR calls, a false discovery rate-adjusted p below 0.01 and a log2 fold-change threshold of 1 were applied. As an exploratory analysis of dynamics, max-normalized trajectories of the 1000 most abundant clonotypes were examined by PCA with hierarchical clustering. Each responding clone was given a CD4 or CD8 phenotype based on the CD4+ and CD8+ repertoires, which had been sequenced separately. TCRdb handled the public reads itself, with Q25 trimming in fastp and clone calling in MiXCR, and kept productive beta chains. One record per CDR3 amino acid sequence lists the most common genes and DNA. The V and J calls, along with clone size, are taken from TCRdb and not from the paper's own processing. The sample data list some 600,000 distinct CDR3 sequences, and around 15% of these were observed just once. The ten largest make up about 7.5% of the sample.

This clonotype was seen a few times. The antigen it recognizes is unknown. Qualities for individual bases were not recorded, and no much larger clone is one base off. V drops 2 bases and J drops 5 bases, leaving 11 bases in between. The CDR3 goes from the cysteine to the phenylalanine over 14 residues. The read is trimmed to its CDR3 DNA, 42 bases read in frame from base 1. PBMCs were isolated by Ficoll-Paque density gradient centrifugation. This clonotype was obtained from an adult woman who had mild COVID-19 (a few samples of this study predate the infection). The sample titles of this study are shuffled in the database, so cell type and time point are left out; the donor was told from shared clones. Input material: PBMCs or a T cell subset sorted from them (not recorded which). Recombination linked TRBV12-3 or TRBV12-4 to TRBJ2-3; no D segment can be confidently identified. The nucleotide sequence is TGTGCCAGCAGTTTATCGCCCTTGGGAGATACGCAGTATTTT. Its amino acids are CASSLSPLGDTQYF.